This T cell receptor beta chain emerged from a study of identical twins. The CDR3 loop spans 15 amino acids. The germline gives CDR1 LGHNA, CDR2 YNFKEQ. Trimming cost V 1 base and J 4 bases, with 13 bases left between them. General study findings and limits: The more abundant beta clonotypes in cord blood had fewer insertions, and memory repertoires did not show this. Twin-shared out-of-frame alpha sequences were enriched for low generation probability.

The sample holds many counts of this clonotype. Its target is unknown. TCRdb used MiXCR to reprocess the 5' RACE reads, holding one entry per CDR3 protein. The profile covers around 250,000 distinct CDR3 sequences, with about 13% appearing a single time and 4% to 5% taken by the ten largest. These data are also associated with another study on yellow fever vaccine responses in identical twins. That work states: Twins' vaccine T cell responses reportedly seemed partly convergent and partly personalized.

The sequenced sample consisted of memory (CD45RO+) T cells sorted from blood. The clonotype was recovered from a woman between 18 and 29 years old in good health. The V call is TRBV4-2, the J call TRBJ1-1; the D is unclear. Here the CDR3 reads CASSQVYPEGTEAFF. CDR3 nucleotide sequence: TGTGCCAGCAGCCAAGTCTACCCCGAGGGCACTGAAGCTTTCTTT.